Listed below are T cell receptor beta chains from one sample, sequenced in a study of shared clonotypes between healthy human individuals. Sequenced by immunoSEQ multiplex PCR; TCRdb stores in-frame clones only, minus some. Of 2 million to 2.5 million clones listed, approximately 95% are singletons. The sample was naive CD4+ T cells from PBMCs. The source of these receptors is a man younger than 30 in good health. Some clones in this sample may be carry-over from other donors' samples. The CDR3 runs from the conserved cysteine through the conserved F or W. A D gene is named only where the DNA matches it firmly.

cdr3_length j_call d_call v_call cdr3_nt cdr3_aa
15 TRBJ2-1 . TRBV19 TGTGCCAGTACCCGTGGGGTCTTGGGCTACAATGAGCAGTTCTTC CASTRGVLGYNEQFF
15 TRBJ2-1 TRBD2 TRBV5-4 TGTGCCAGCAGCTACGGACTAGCGGATTACAATGAGCAGTTCTTC CASSYGLADYNEQFF
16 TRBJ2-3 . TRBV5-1 TGCGCCAGCAGCCCGACAGGGACTAGGGTTCCAGATACGCAGTATTTT CASSPTGTRVPDTQYF
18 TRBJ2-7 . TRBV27 TGTGCCAGCAGTCTTAGGGGGGCAGGGACCCTATCCCCCTACGAGCAGTACTTC CASSLRGAGTLSPYEQYF
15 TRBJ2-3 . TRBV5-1 TGCGCCAGCAGCTCGATGACAGGTTCCACAGATACGCAGTATTTT CASSSMTGSTDTQYF
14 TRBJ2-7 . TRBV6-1 TGTGCCAGCAGTGAATTTGGGGGGGCGCGTGAGCAGTACTTC CASSEFGGAREQYF
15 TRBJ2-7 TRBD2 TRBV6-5 TGTGCCAGCAGGGTTTCGGGAGGGGAATCAGCCGAGCAGTACTTC CASRVSGGESAEQYF
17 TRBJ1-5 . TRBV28 TGTGCCAGCAGTAAACTCGGCTGGGTACAGCAAAATCAGCCCCAGCATTTT CASSKLGWVQQNQPQHF
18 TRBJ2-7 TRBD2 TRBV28 TGTGCCAGCAGTCCTCCGGACACACGGACTAGCGGGAGCTTCGAGCAGTACTTC CASSPPDTRTSGSFEQYF
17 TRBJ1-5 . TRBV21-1 TGTGCCAGCAGCAGGCCGACAGGTTTATGCAACAATCAGCCCCAGCATTTT CASSRPTGLCNNQPQHF
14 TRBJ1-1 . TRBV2 TGTGCCAGCAGCGTTGGGGGAGGGGACACTGAAGCTTTCTTT CASSVGGGDTEAFF
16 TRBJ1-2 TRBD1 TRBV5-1 TGCGCCAGCAGCTTAACAGGGGGCCAGGGTAACTATGGCTACACCTTC CASSLTGGQGNYGYTF
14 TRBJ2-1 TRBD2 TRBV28 TGTGCCACCCTCCTCCGGGAGGGCCGTCATGAGCAGTTCTTC CATLLREGRHEQFF
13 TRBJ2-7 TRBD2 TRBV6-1 TGTGCCACGGGACTAGCGGGACTCTACGAGCAGTACTTC CATGLAGLYEQYF
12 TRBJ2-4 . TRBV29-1 TGCAGCTCCTCCCAGGGTCAAGACATTCAGTACTTC CSSSQGQDIQYF
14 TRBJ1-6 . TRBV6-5 TGTGCCAGCAGTTACTCCAGGGATTTTTCACCCCTCCACTTT CASSYSRDFSPLHF
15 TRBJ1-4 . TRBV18 TGTGCCAGCTCACCCGTCCGAGGGGGAAATGAAAAACTGTTTTTT CASSPVRGGNEKLFF
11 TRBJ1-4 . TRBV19 TGTGCCAGTAGCCGGGCTGAAAAACTGTTTTTT CASSRAEKLFF
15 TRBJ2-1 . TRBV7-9 TGTGCCAGCAGCCGTCCGCGGGTCGATTACAATGAGCAGTTCTTC CASSRPRVDYNEQFF